This T cell receptor (beta chain) emerged from a study of blood T cell repertoires in COVID-19. In this sample, this clone turned up once. Trimming stripped 7 bases from V and 6 bases from J, with 13 bases between. Germline loops: CDR1 MNHEY, CDR2 SVGAGI. This CDR3 is 13 amino acids long. The repertoire was sequenced with immunoSEQ multiplex PCR; TCRdb's copy has only in-frame clones and lacks some. Of roughly 55,000 clones in the sample, over 70% were seen once. Sequenced material: peripheral blood. The chain uses TRBV6-5 and TRBJ1-5; D is ambiguous. This clonotype originated in a man in his fifties or sixties with acute or convalescent COVID-19. The CDR3 is CASIAQIFQPQHF. Here the CDR3 DNA reads TGTGCCAGCATTGCTCAGATTTTTCAGCCCCAGCATTTT.